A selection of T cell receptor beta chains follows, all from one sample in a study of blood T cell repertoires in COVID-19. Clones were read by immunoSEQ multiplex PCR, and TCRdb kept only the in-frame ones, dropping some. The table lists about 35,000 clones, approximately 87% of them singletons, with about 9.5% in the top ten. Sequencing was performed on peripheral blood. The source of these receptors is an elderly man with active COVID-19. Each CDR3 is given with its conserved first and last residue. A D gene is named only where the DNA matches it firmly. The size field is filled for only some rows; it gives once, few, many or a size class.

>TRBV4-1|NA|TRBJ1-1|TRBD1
CASSQDPRQGAGKTEAFF
TGCGCCAGCAGCCAAGATCCTCGGCAGGGGGCAGGGAAGACTGAAGCTTTCTTT
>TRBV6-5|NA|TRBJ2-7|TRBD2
CASSPQRGKEYEQYF
TGTGCCAGCAGTCCCCAGCGGGGTAAGGAATACGAGCAGTACTTC
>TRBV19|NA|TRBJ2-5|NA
CASATGETQYF
TGTGCCTCCGCCACTGGTGAGACCCAGTACTTC
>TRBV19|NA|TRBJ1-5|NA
CASGVGIQQPQHF
TGTGCCAGCGGGGTTGGTATCCAACAGCCCCAGCATTTT
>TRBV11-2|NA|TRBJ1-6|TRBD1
CASSLSGTALNSPLHF
TGTGCCAGCAGCTTATCTGGGACAGCTCTGAATTCACCCCTCCACTTT
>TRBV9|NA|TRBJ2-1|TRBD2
CASSSLGGTSSNEQFF
TGTGCCAGCAGCTCACTGGGGGGGACTAGTAGCAATGAGCAGTTCTTC
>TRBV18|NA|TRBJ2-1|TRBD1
CASSPERQGFADGNEQFF
TGTGCCAGCTCACCAGAGAGACAGGGGTTCGCAGATGGCAATGAGCAGTTCTTC
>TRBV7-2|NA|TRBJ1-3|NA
CASSLAWLSAGSSGNTIYF
TGTGCCAGCAGCTTAGCCTGGCTATCCGCAGGGTCCTCTGGAAACACCATATATTTT
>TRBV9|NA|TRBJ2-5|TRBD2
CASSPGTSGTQETQYF
TGTGCCAGCAGCCCTGGGACTAGCGGGACCCAAGAGACCCAGTACTTC
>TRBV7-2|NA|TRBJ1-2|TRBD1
CASSLMMTGGGYTF
TGTGCCAGCAGCTTAATGATGACAGGGGGTGGCTACACCTTC
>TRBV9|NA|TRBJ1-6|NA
CASSVGGRASPLHF
TGTGCCAGCAGCGTAGGAGGCAGGGCTTCACCCCTCCACTTT
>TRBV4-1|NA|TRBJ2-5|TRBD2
CASSQDRLATRVETQYF
TGCGCCAGCAGCCAAGACCGACTAGCAACCAGGGTAGAGACCCAGTACTTC
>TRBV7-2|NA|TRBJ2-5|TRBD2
CASSFRGGYQETQYF
TGTGCCAGCAGCTTCCGCGGGGGGTACCAAGAGACCCAGTACTTC
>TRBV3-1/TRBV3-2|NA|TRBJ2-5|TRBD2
CASSPRGSPQETQYF
TGTGCCAGCAGCCCGCGCGGGAGCCCCCAGGAGACCCAGTACTTC
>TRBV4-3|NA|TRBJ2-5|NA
CASSYSLQGETQYF
TGCGCCAGCAGCTATAGTTTGCAGGGAGAGACCCAGTACTTC
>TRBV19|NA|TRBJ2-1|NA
CASNLLGSQYNEQFF
TGTGCCAGTAACCTCCTGGGGAGTCAATACAATGAGCAGTTCTTC
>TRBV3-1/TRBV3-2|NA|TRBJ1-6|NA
CASSQARPPLHF
TGTGCCAGCAGCCAAGCGCGTCCACCCCTCCACTTT
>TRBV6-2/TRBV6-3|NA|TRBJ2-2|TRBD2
CASSYFLAGVTGELFF
TGTGCCAGCAGTTACTTCCTAGCGGGGGTCACCGGGGAGCTGTTTTTT
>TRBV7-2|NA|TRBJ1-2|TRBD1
CASSSGQGFRIDGYTF
TGTGCCAGCAGCTCGGGACAGGGCTTCAGAATAGATGGCTACACCTTC
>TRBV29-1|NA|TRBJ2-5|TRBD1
CSAAQDRKETQYF
TGCAGCGCTGCACAGGACAGGAAAGAGACCCAGTACTTC
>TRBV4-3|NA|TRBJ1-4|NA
CASSGSRGGGNEKLFF
TGCGCCAGCAGCGGCTCAAGGGGCGGCGGTAATGAAAAACTGTTTTTT
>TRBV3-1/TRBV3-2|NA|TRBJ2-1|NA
CASSQVQGVNEQFF
TGTGCCAGCAGCCAAGTGCAGGGCGTCAATGAGCAGTTCTTC
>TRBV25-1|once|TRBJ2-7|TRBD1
CASSGDRHGTDHEQYF
TGTGCCAGCAGTGGGGACAGACACGGGACAGACCACGAGCAGTACTTC
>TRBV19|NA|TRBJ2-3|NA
CASSGDSLTTDTQYF
TGTGCCAGTAGTGGGGACTCCCTTACTACAGATACGCAGTATTTT
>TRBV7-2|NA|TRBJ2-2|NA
CASNQGQSGGELFF
TGTGCCAGCAACCAGGGACAATCGGGCGGGGAGCTGTTTTTT
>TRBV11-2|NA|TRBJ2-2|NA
CASSPRGTANTGELFF
TGTGCCAGCAGCCCTAGGGGAACGGCGAACACCGGGGAGCTGTTTTTT
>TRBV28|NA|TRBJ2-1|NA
CASSLGGGRNYNEQFF
TGTGCCAGCAGTTTGGGGGGTGGACGGAACTACAATGAGCAGTTCTTC
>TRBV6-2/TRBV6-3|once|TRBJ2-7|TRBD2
CASSQRAGLAAYEQYF
TGTGCCAGCAGTCAGAGAGCGGGACTAGCGGCTTACGAGCAGTACTTC
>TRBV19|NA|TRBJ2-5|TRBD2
CASSGRVQETQYF
TGTGCCAGTAGCGGGAGGGTGCAAGAGACCCAGTACTTC
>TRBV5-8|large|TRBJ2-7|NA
CASSFGGRNEQYF
TGTGCCAGCAGCTTCGGGGGGCGGAACGAGCAGTACTTC
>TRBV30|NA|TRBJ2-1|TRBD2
CAWHTSGRANEQFF
TGTGCCTGGCATACTAGCGGGAGGGCGAATGAGCAGTTCTTC
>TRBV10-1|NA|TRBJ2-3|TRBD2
CASSETSGIDTQYF
TGCGCCAGCAGTGAGACTAGCGGGATAGATACGCAGTATTTT
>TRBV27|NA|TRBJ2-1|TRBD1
CASAPGTGSYNEQFF
TGTGCCAGCGCGCCCGGGACAGGGTCCTACAATGAGCAGTTCTTC
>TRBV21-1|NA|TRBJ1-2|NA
CASSEIQRGTGYTF
TGTGCCAGCAGCGAAATCCAAAGGGGGACGGGCTACACCTTC
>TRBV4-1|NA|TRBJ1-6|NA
CASSQDVQNSPLHF
TGCGCCAGCAGCCAAGATGTGCAGAATTCACCCCTCCACTTT
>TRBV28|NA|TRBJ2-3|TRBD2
CASSLRASGYTDTQYF
TGTGCCAGCAGTTTAAGGGCTAGCGGCTACACAGATACGCAGTATTTT
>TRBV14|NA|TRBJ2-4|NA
CASSLGGFLAKNIQYF
TGTGCCAGCAGCTTAGGGGGTTTTTTAGCCAAAAACATTCAGTACTTC
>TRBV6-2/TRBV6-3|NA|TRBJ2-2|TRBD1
CASSPHRGRVSNTGELFF
TGTGCCAGCAGCCCTCACAGGGGGCGGGTTTCGAACACCGGGGAGCTGTTTTTT
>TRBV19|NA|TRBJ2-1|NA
CASSEAGSSYNEQFF
TGTGCCAGTAGCGAAGCGGGTAGCTCCTACAATGAGCAGTTCTTC
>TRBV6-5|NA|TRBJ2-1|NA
CASSYNSYNEQFF
TGTGCCAGCAGTTATAACAGCTACAATGAGCAGTTCTTC
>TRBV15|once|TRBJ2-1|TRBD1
CATSRHTGVHEQFF
TGTGCCACCAGCAGACATACAGGGGTGCATGAGCAGTTCTTC